Only a few counts were recorded for the clone carrying this TCR beta chain. Its antigen is currently unknown. CDR3 length equals 18 residues. Germline-derived CDR1 and CDR2 are SGDLS and YYNGEE. The V segment lost 0 bases and the J segment 3 bases; nucleotides outside the gene matches: 9. This sample is part of a study of beta chain features in type 1 diabetes. Notes on the study in general: Type 1 diabetes patients had moderately but significantly shorter TCRB CDR3s in all four CD4+ subsets.

The investigators reverse transcribed all of the isolated RNA, so they sequenced expressed TCRB transcripts. Method: immunoSEQ multiplex PCR; TCRdb's copy keeps in-frame clones and lacks some. The table has 250,000 to 300,000 clones, around 25% seen once. This TCR came from a woman aged 25 to 39 with type 1 diabetes. V gene TRBV9 combines with J gene TRBJ2-3; 11 bases match TRBD2. Sequencing was performed on naive CD4+ T cells from blood. The CDR3 sequence is CASSVDGRLAGTTDTQYF. In DNA, the CDR3 is TGTGCCAGCAGCGTAGACGGCCGACTAGCGGGAACAACAGATACGCAGTATTTT.